Listed here is a single T cell receptor (beta chain). This CDR3 comprises 16 residues. Per the germline V gene, CDR1 is GTSNPN and CDR2 is SVGIG (reference sequence). V was cut by 5 bases and J by 0 bases, with 17 bases left in between. The authors' processing: The authors estimated nucleated cell counts from reference gene primer amplification. Clones were sequenced by immunoSEQ multiplex PCR, and TCRdb holds only the in-frame ones, with some missing. V and J calls and clone size are copied from that table; D and trimming were computed from the DNA. The data show roughly 250,000 clones, 87% seen once. This entry is derived from a study of blood T cell repertoires in COVID-19. Study summary: The United States, Italy and Spain provided the acute and convalescent COVID-19 samples. Sources were T cells, B-cell-depleted T cells, or PBMCs; the material itself was cDNA or gDNA.

This chain joins TRBV30 and TRBJ2-1; possibly TRBD2 for D (5 bases). The specimen was peripheral blood. The receptor was derived from a woman in her 50s with acute or convalescent COVID-19. The CDR3 sequence is CAWGSGRGSSYNEQFF. The CDR3 DNA reads as TGTGCCTGGGGTTCAGGACGGGGAAGCTCCTACAATGAGCAGTTCTTC.